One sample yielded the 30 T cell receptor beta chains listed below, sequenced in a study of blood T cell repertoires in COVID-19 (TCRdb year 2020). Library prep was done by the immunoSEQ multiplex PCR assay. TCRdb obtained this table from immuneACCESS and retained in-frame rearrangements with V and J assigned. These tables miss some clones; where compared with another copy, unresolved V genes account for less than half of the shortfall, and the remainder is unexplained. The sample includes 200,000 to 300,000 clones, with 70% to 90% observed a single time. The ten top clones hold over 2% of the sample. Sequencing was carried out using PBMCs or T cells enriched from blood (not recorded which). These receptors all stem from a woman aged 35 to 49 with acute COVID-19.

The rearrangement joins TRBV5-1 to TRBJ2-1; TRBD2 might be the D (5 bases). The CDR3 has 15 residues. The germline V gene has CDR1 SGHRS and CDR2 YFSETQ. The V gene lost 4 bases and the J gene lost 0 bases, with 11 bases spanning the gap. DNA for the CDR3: TGCGCCAGCAGCACGCGGGTAAGCTCCTACAATGAGCAGTTCTTC. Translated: CASSTRVSSYNEQFF.

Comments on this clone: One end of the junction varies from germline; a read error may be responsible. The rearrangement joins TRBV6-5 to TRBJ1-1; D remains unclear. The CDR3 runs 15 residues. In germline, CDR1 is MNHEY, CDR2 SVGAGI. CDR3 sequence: CASTYGENMNTEAFF. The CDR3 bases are TGTGCCAGCACTTACGGGGAGAACATGAACACTGAAGCTTTCTTT.

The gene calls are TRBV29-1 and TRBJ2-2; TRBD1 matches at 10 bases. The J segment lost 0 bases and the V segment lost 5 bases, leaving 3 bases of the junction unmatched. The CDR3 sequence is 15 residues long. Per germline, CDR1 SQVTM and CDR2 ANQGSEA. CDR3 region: CSVRQGAANTGELFF. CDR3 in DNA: TGCAGCGTTCGACAGGGGGCGGCGAACACCGGGGAGCTGTTTTTT.

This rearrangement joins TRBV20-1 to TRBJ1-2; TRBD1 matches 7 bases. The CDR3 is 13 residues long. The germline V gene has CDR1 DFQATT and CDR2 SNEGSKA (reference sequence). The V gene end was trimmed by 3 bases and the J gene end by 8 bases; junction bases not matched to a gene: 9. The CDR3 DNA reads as TGCAGTGCTAGTGCTACAGGGGTTGGGGGCTACACCTTC. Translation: CSASATGVGGYTF.

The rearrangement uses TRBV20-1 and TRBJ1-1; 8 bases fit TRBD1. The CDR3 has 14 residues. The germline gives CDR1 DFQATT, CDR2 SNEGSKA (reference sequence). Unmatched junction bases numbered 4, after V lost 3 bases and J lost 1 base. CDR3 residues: CSASRQGANTEAFF. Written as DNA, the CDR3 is TGCAGTGCTAGTCGGCAGGGGGCGAACACTGAAGCTTTCTTT.

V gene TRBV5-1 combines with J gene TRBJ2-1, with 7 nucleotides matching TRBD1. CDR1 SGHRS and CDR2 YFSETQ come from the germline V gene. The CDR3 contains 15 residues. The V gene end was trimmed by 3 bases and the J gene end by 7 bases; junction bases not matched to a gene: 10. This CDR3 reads CASSWGTARGNEQFF. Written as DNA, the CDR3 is TGCGCCAGCAGCTGGGGGACAGCGAGGGGGAATGAGCAGTTCTTC.

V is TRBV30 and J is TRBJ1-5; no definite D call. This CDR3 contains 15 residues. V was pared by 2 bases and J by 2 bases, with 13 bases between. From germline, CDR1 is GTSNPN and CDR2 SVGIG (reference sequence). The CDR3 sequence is CAWSTGDLGNQPQHF. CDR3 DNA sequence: TGTGCCTGGAGTACCGGGGATTTGGGCAATCAGCCCCAGCATTTT.

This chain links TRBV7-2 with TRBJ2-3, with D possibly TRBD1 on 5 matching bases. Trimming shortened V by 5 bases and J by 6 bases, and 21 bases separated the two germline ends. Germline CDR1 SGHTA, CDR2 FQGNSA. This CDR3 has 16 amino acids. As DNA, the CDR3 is TGTGCCAGCAGCCCGAAGAAAGGGGCCGGGCCCGATACGCAGTATTTT. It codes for CASSPKKGAGPDTQYF.

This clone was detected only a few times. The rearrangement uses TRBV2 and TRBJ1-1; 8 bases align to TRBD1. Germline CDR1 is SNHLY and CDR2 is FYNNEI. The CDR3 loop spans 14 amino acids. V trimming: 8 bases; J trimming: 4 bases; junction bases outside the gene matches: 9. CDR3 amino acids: CASDITGGSTEAFF. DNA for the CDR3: TGTGCCAGCGATATCACAGGGGGAAGCACTGAAGCTTTCTTT.

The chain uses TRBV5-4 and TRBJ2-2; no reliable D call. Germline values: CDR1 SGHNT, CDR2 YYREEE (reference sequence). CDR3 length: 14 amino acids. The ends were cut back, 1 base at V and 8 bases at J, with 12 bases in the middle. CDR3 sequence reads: CASSLPQSRGELFF. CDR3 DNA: TGTGCCAGCAGCTTGCCCCAGTCCCGAGGGGAGCTGTTTTTT.

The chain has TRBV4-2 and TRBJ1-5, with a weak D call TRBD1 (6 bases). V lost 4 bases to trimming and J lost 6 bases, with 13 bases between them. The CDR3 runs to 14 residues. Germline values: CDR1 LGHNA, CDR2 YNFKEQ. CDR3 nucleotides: TGTGCCAGCAGCCCCGGGACAAGGGGTCAGCCCCAGCATTTT. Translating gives CASSPGTRGQPQHF.

CDR3 protein: CASGLAGDGGAQHF. The CDR3 DNA follows: TGTGCTAGTGGTTTGGCGGGGGACGGGGGGGCCCAGCATTTT. V gene TRBV12-5 combines with J gene TRBJ1-5, with D maybe TRBD1 (5 bases). The CDR3 runs to 14 residues. Germline-derived CDR1 and CDR2 are LGHNT and FRNRAP. Deletions cut 1 base from V and 11 bases from J, with 15 bases between.

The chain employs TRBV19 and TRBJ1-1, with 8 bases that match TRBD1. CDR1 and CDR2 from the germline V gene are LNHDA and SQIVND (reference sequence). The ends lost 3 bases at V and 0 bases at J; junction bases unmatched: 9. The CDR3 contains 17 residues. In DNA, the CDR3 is TGTGCCAGTAGTATTTATAGCAGGGGGCTTATGAACACTGAAGCTTTCTTT. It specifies CASSIYSRGLMNTEAFF.

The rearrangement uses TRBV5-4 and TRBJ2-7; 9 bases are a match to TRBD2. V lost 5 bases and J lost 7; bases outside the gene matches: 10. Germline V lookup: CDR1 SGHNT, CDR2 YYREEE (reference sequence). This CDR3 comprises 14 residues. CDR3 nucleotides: TGTGCCAGCAGTTCCAGCGGGGGGACGGGGGAGCAGTACTTC. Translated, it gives CASSSSGGTGEQYF.

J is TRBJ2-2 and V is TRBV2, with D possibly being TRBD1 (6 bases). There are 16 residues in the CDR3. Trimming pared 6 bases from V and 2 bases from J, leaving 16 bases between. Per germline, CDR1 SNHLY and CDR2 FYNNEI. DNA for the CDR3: TGTGCCAGCAGCTACGACAGGACCCTAAACACCGGGGAGCTGTTTTTT. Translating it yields CASSYDRTLNTGELFF.

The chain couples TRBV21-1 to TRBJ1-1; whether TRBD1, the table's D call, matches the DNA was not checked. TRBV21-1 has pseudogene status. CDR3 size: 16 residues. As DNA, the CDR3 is TGTGCCAGCAGCAAAGGGGGACAGGGGAAGAACACTGAAGCTTTCTTT. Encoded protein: CASSKGGQGKNTEAFF.

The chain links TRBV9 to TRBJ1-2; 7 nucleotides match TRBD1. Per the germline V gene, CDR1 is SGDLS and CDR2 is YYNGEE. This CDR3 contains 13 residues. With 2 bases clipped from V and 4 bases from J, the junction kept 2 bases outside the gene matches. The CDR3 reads CASSVRQGYGYTF. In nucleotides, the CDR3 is TGTGCCAGCAGCGTCAGACAGGGCTATGGCTACACCTTC.

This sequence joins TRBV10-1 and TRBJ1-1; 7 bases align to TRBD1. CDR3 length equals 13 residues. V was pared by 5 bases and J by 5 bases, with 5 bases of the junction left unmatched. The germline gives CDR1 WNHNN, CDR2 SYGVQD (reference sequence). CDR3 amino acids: CASSTQGSTEAFF. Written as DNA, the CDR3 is TGCGCCAGCAGTACACAGGGGAGTACTGAAGCTTTCTTT.

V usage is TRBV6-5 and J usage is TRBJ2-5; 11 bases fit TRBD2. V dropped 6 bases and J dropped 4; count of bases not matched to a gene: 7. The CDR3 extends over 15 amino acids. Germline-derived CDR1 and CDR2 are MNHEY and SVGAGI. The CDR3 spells CASRPTSGRIETQYF. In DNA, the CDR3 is TGTGCCAGCAGACCCACTAGCGGGAGAATAGAGACCCAGTACTTC.

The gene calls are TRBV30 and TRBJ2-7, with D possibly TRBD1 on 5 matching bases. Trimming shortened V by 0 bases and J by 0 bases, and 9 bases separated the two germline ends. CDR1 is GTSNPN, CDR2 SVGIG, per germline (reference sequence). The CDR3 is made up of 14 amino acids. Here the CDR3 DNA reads TGTGCCTGGAGTGTAGACAGTAGCTCCTACGAGCAGTACTTC. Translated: CAWSVDSSSYEQYF.

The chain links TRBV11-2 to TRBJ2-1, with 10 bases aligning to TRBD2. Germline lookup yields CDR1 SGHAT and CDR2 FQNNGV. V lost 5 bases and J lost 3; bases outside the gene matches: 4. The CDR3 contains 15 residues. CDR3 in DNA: TGTGCCAGCAGCCCGATAGCGGGAGGCTACAATGAGCAGTTCTTC. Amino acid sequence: CASSPIAGGYNEQFF.

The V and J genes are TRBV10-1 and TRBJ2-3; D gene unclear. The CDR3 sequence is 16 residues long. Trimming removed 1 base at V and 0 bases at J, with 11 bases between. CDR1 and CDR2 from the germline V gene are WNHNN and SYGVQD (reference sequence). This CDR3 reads CASSEFLAESTDTQYF. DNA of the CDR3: TGCGCCAGCAGTGAGTTCTTGGCGGAAAGCACAGATACGCAGTATTTT.

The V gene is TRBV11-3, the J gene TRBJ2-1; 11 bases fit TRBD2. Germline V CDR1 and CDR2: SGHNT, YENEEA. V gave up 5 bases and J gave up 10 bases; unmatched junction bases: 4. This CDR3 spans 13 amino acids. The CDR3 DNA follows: TGTGCCAGCAGCCCGGGACTAGCGGAGGAGCAGTTCTTC. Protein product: CASSPGLAEEQFF.

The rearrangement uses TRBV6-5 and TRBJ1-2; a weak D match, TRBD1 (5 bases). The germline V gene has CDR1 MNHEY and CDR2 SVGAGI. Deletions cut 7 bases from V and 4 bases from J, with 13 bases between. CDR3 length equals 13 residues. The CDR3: CASMGQDLYGYTF. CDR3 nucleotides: TGTGCCAGCATGGGGCAGGATCTCTATGGCTACACCTTC.

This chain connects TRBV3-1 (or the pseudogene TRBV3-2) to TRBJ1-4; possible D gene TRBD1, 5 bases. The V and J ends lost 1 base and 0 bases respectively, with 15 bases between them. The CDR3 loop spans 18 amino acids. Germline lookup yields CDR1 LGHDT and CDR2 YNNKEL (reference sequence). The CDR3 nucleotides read TGTGCCAGCAGCCAAGGGTTGGGGGGGATTCCAACTAATGAAAAACTGTTTTTT. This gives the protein CASSQGLGGIPTNEKLFF.

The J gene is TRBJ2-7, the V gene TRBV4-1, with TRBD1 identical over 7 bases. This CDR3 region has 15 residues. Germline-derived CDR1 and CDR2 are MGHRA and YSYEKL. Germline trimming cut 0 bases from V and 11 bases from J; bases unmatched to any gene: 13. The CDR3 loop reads CASSQEPGTASTKYF. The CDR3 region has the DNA TGCGCCAGCAGCCAAGAGCCTGGGACAGCCTCTACGAAGTACTTC.

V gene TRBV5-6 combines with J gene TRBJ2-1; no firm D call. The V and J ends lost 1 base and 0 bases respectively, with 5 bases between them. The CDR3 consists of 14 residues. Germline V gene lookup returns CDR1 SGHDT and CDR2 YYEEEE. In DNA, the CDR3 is TGTGCCAGCAGCTTGATGAGCTCCTACAATGAGCAGTTCTTC. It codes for CASSLMSSYNEQFF.

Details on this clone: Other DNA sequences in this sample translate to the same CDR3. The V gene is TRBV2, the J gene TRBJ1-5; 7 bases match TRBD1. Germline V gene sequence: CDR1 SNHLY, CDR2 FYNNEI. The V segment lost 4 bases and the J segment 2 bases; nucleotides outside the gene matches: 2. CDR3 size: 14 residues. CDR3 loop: CASSGQGGNQPQHF. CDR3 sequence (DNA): TGTGCCAGCAGTGGGCAGGGGGGCAATCAGCCCCAGCATTTT.

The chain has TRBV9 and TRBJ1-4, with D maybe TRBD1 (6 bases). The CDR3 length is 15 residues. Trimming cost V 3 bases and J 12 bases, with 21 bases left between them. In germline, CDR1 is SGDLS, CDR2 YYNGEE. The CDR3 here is CASSALGQARNELFF. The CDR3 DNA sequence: TGTGCCAGCAGCGCGTTGGGACAAGCCCGGAATGAACTGTTTTTT.

The CDR3 spells CAWTRGADTQYF. For the CDR3, the DNA is TGTGCCTGGACCAGGGGCGCAGATACGCAGTATTTT. The chain joins TRBV30 to TRBJ2-3, with D possibly matching TRBD1 (6 bases). V lost 4 bases and J 4 bases, leaving 9 bases between the germline ends. CDR1 GTSNPN and CDR2 SVGIG come from the germline V gene (reference sequence). The CDR3 extends over 12 amino acids. Filled out from reference TRBV30 and TRBJ2-3, the complete variable domain reads SQTIHQWPATLVQPVGSPLSLECTVEGTSNPNLYWYRQAAGRGLQLLFYSVGIGQISSEVPQNLSASRPQDRQFILSSKKLLLSDSGFYLCAWTRGADTQYFGPGTRLTVL.